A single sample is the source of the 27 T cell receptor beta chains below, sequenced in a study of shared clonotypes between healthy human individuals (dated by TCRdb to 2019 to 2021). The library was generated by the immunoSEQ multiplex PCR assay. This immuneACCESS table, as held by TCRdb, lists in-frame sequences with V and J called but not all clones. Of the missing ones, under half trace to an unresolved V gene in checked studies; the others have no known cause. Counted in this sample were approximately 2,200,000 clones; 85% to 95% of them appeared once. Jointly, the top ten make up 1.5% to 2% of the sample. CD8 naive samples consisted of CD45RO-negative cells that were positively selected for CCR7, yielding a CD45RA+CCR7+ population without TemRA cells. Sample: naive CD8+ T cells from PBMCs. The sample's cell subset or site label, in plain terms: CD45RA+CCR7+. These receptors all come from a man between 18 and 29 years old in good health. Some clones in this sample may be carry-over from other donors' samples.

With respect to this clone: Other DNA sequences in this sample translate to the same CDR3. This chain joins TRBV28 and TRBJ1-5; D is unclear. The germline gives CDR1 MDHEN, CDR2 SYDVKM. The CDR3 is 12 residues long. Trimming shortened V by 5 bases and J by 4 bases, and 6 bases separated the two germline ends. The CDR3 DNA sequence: TGTGCCAGCAGTGCGGGAAATCAGCCCCAGCATTTT. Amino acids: CASSAGNQPQHF. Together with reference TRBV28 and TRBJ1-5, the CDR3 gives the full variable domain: DVKVTQSSRYLVKRTGEKVFLECVQDMDHENMFWYRQDPGLGLRLIYFSYDVKMKEKGDIPEGYSVSREKKERFSLILESASTNQTSMYLCASSAGNQPQHFGDGTRLSIL.

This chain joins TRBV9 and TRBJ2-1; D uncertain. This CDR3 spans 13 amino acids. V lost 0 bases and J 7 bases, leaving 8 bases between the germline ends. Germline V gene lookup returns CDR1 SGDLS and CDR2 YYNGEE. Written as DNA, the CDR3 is TGTGCCAGCAGCGTAGACCCCGTAAATGAGCAGTTCTTC. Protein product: CASSVDPVNEQFF.

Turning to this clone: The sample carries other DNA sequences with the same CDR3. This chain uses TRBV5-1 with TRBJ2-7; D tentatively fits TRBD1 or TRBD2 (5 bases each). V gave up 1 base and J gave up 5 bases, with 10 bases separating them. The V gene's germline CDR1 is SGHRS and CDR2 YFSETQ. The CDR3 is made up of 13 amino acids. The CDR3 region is CASSLTSGHEQYF. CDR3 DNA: TGCGCCAGCAGCTTGACCTCGGGGCACGAGCAGTACTTC.

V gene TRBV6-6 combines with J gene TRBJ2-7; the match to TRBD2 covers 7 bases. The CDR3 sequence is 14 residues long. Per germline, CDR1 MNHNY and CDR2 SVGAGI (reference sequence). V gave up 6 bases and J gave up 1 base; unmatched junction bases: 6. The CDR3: CASSLSGGSYEQYF. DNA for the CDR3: TGTGCCAGCAGCCTCTCGGGAGGTTCCTACGAGCAGTACTTC.

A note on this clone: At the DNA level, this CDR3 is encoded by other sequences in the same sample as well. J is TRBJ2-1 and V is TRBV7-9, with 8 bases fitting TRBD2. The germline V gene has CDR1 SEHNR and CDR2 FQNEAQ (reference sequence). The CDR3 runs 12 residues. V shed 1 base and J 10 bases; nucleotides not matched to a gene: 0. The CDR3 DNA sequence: TGTGCCAGCAGCTTAGGCGGGAGGGAGCAGTTCTTC. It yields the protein CASSLGGREQFF.

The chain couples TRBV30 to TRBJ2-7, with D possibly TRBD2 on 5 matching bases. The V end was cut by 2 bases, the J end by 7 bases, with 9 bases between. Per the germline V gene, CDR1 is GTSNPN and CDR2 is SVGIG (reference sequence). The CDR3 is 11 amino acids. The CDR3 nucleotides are TGTGCCTGGAGTCCTCCGGGGGAGCAGTACTTC. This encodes CAWSPPGEQYF.

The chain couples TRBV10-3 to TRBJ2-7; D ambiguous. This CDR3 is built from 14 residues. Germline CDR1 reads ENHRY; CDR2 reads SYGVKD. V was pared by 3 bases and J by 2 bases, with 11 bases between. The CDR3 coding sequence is TGTGCCATCAGTGATTTAGACACCACCTACGAGCAGTACTTC. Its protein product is CAISDLDTTYEQYF.

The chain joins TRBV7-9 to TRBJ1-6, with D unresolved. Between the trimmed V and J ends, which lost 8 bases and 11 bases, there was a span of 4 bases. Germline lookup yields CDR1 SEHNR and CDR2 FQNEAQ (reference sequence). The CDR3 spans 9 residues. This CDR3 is CASGPPLHF. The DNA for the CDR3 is TGTGCCAGCGGTCCACCCCTCCACTTT.

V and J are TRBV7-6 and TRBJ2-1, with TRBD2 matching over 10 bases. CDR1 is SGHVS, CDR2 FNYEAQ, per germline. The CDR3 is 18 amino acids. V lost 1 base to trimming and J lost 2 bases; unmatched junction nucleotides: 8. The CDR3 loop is CASSLGTSGTLTYNEQFF. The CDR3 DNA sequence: TGTGCCAGCAGCTTAGGAACTAGCGGGACACTAACCTACAATGAGCAGTTCTTC.

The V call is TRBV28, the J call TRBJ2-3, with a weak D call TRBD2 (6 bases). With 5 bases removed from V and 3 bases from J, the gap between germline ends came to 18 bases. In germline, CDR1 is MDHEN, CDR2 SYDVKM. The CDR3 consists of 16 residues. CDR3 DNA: TGTGCCAGCAGTCCAATTCGGGCGGGAAAGACAGATACGCAGTATTTT. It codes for CASSPIRAGKTDTQYF. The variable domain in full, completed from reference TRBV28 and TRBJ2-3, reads DVKVTQSSRYLVKRTGEKVFLECVQDMDHENMFWYRQDPGLGLRLIYFSYDVKMKEKGDIPEGYSVSREKKERFSLILESASTNQTSMYLCASSPIRAGKTDTQYFGPGTRLTVL.

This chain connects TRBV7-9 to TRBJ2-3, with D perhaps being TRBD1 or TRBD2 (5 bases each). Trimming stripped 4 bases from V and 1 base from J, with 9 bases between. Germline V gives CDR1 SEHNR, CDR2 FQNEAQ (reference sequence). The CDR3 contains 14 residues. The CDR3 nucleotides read TGTGCCAGCAGCTACCGGGACGGCACAGATACGCAGTATTTT. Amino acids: CASSYRDGTDTQYF.

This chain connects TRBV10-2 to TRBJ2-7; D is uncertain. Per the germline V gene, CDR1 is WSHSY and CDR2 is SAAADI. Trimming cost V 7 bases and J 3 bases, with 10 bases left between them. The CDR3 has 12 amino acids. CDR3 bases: TGCGCCAGCACTAAGGCTAACTACGAGCAGTACTTC. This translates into CASTKANYEQYF.

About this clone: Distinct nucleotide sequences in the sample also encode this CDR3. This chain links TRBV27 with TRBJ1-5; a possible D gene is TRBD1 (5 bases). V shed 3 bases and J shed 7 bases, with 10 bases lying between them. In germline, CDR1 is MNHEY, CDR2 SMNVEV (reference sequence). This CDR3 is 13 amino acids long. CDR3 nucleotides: TGTGCCAGCAGTTTGAGGGGAGGACAGCCCCAGCATTTT. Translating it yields CASSLRGGQPQHF.

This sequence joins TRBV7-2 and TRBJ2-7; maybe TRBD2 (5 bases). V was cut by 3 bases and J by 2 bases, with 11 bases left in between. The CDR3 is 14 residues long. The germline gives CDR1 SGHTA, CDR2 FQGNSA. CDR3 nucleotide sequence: TGTGCCAGCAGCTTTAGACTACCCCCCTACGAGCAGTACTTC. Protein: CASSFRLPPYEQYF.

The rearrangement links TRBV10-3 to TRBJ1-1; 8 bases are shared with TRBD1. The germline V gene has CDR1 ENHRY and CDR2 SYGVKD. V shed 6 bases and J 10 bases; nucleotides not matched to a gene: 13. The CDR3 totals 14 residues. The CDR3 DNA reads TGTGCCATCAGGTTGGACAGGGACTCGATTGTAGCTTTCTTT. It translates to CAIRLDRDSIVAFF.

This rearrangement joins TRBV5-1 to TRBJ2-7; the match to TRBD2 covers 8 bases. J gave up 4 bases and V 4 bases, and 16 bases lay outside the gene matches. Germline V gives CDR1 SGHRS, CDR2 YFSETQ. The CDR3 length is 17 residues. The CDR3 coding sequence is TGCGCCAGCAGCGAACCCCGGGACGGGGGGGGACGGTACGAGCAGTACTTC. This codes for CASSEPRDGGGRYEQYF.

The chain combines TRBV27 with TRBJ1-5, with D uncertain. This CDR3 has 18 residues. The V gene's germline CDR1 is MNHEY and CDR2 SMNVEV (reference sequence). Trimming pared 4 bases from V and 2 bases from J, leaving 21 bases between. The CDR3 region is CASSSLLGWREGNQPQHF. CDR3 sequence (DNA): TGTGCCAGCAGTTCATTGCTCGGGTGGAGGGAGGGCAATCAGCCCCAGCATTTT.

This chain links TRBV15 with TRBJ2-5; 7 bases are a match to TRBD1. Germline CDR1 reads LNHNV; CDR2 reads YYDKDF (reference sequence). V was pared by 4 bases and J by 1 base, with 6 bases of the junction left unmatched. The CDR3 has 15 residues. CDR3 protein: CATSKTGWAQETQYF. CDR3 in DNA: TGTGCCACCAGCAAGACAGGGTGGGCCCAAGAGACCCAGTACTTC. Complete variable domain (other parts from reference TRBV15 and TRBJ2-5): DAMVIQNPRYQVTQFGKPVTLSCSQTLNHNVMYWYQQKSSQAPKLLFHYYDKDFNNEADTPDNFQSRRPNTSFCFLDIRSPGLGDTAMYLCATSKTGWAQETQYFGPGTRLLVL.

CDR3 in DNA: TGTGCCAGCAGTTTGGGGGGAGTACCCTACGAGCAGTACTTC. It yields the protein CASSLGGVPYEQYF. This rearrangement joins TRBV28 to TRBJ2-7, with D maybe TRBD2 (6 bases). Trimming left V 3 bases short and J 2 bases short, with 11 bases between. Germline V gene lookup returns CDR1 MDHEN and CDR2 SYDVKM. The CDR3 runs to 14 residues. Full variable domain (outside the CDR3, taken from reference TRBV28 and TRBJ2-7): DVKVTQSSRYLVKRTGEKVFLECVQDMDHENMFWYRQDPGLGLRLIYFSYDVKMKEKGDIPEGYSVSREKKERFSLILESASTNQTSMYLCASSLGGVPYEQYFGPGTRLTVT.

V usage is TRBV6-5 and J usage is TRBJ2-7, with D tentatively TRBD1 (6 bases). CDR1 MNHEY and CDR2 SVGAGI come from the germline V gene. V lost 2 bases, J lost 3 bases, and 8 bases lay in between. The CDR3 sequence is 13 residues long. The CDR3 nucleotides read TGTGCCAGCAGTTACCGGGACAACTACGAGCAGTACTTC. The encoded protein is CASSYRDNYEQYF.

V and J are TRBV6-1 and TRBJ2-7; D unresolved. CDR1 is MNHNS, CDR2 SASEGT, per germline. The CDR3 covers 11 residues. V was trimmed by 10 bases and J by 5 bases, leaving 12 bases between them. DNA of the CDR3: TGTGCCATCCCTCTATACCACGAGCAGTACTTC. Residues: CAIPLYHEQYF.

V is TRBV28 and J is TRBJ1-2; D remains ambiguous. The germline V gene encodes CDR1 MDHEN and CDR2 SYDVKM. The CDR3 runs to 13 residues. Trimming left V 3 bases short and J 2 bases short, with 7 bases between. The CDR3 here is CASSLLSNYGYTF. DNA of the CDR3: TGTGCCAGCAGTTTGCTCAGCAACTATGGCTACACCTTC.

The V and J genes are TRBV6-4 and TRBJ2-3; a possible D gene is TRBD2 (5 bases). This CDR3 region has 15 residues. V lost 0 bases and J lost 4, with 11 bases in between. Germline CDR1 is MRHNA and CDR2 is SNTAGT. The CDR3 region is CASSDSGLAADTQYF. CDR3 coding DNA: TGTGCCAGCAGTGACTCCGGGCTAGCAGCAGATACGCAGTATTTT.

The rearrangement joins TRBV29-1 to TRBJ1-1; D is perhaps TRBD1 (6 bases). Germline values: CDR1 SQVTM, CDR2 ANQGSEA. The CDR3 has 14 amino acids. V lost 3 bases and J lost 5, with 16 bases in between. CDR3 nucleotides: TGCAGCGTTGAGCCCCAGGGGTTGGGTACTGAAGCTTTCTTT. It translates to CSVEPQGLGTEAFF.

CDR3 DNA: TGTGCCAGCAGTTGGACCGGGACGGTGTCCTACGAGCAGTACTTC. This gives the protein CASSWTGTVSYEQYF. The chain recombines TRBV28 with TRBJ2-7; D may be TRBD1 or TRBD2 (5 bases each). V gave up 4 bases and J gave up 1 base, with 14 bases separating them. This CDR3 spans 15 amino acids. The germline gives CDR1 MDHEN, CDR2 SYDVKM.

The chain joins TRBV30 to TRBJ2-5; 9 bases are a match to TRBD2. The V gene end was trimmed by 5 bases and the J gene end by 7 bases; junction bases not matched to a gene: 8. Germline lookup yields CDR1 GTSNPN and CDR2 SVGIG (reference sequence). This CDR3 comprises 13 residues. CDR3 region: CAWASGVLGTQYF. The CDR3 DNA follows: TGTGCCTGGGCTAGCGGGGTATTAGGGACCCAGTACTTC.

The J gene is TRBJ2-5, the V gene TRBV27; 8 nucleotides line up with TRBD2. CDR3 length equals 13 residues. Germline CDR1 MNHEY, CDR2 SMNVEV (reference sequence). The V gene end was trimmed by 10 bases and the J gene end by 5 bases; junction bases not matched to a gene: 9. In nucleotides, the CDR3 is TGTGCCACCGGGGGGGGGCCGGGGGAGACCCAGTACTTC. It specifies CATGGGPGETQYF.